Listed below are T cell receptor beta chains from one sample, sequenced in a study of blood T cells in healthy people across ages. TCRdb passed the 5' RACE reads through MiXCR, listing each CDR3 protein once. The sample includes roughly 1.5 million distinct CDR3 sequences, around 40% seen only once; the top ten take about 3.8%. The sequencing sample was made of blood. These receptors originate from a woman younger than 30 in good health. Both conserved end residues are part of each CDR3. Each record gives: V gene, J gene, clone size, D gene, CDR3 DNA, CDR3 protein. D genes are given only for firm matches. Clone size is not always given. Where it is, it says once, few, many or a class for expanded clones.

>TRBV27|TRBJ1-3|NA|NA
TGTGCCAGCAGGCAGGACAGAAGCTCTGGAAACACCATATATTTT
CASRQDRSSGNTIYF
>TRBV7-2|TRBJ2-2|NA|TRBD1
TGTGCCAGCAGCTCCAGACAGGGGGCCGTCGGGGAGCTGTTTTTT
CASSSRQGAVGELFF
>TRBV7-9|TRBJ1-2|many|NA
TGTGCCAGCAGCTTAGCGGGGTTGAGTTCCTATGGCTACACCTTC
CASSLAGLSSYGYTF
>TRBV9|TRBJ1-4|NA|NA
TGTGCCAGCAGCGTCCAGGGGAGGGACGGTGAAAAACTGTTTTTT
CASSVQGRDGEKLFF
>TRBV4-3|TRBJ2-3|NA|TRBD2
TGCGCCAGCAGCCAAGGGACTAGCGGGGGGACACATACGCAGTATTTT
CASSQGTSGGTHTQYF
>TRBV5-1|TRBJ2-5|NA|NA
TGCGCCAGCACCAAGGGGGGGGGCTCCTACAATGAGCAGTACTTC
CASTKGGGSYNEQYF
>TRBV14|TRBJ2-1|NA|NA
TGTGCCAGCAGCCAAAGGACTTTCGCCTACAATGAGCAGTTCTTC
CASSQRTFAYNEQFF
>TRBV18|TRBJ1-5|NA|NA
TGTGCCAGCTCACCACAGGGTAGGGCCAATCAGCCCCAGCATTTT
CASSPQGRANQPQHF
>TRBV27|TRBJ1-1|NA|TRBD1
TGTGCCAGCAGTCCGTACAGGGGCCTGAACACTGAAGCTTTCTTT
CASSPYRGLNTEAFF
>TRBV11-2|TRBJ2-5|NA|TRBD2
TGTGCCAGCAGCTCTTGGACTAGCGGGGGTTTACTCCAAGAGACCCAGTACTTC
CASSSWTSGGLLQETQYF
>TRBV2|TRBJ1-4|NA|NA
TGTGCCAGCAGTGAAGCGCTTCCCGGGACATTGAGTGAAAAACTGTTTTTT
CASSEALPGTLSEKLFF
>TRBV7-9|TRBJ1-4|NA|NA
TGTGCCAGCAGCCCCATAGGGGAACGGTCTAATGAAAAACTGTTTTTT
CASSPIGERSNEKLFF
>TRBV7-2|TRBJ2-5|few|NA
TGTGCCAGCAGCTTTTCGGGGTCTAAGGAGACCCAGTACTTC
CASSFSGSKETQYF
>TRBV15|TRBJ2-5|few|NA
TGTGCCACCAGCAGAGATCAACAGCCTTTGGGGGAGACCCAGTACTTC
CATSRDQQPLGETQYF
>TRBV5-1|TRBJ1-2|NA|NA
TGCGCCAGCAAAGGGGAGGGGAACTATGGCTACACCTTC
CASKGEGNYGYTF
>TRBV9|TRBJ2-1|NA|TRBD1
TGTGCCAGCAGCGATGGTGGCAGGGGGAGAGAGCAGTTCTTC
CASSDGGRGREQFF
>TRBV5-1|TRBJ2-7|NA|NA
TGCGCCAGCAGCTTGGAGGGGGGGCCTTCCTACGAGCAGTACTTC
CASSLEGGPSYEQYF
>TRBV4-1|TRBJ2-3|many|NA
TGCGCCAGCAGCCATGGACCCAGCACAGATACGCAGTATTTT
CASSHGPSTDTQYF
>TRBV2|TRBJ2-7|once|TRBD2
TGTGCCAGCAGTGAATGGGCGGGAGGGGACTACGAGCAGTACTTC
CASSEWAGGDYEQYF
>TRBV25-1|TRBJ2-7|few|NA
TGTGCCAGCAGTGCTCACCCCTACGAGCAGTACTTC
CASSAHPYEQYF
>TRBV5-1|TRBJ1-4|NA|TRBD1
TGCGCCAGCAGCGGTGGGACAGTCGAAAAACTGTTTTTT
CASSGGTVEKLFF
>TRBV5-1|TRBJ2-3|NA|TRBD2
TGCGCCAGCAGCTTGGAGCCTAGCGGGGGCCGCACAGATACGCAGTATTTT
CASSLEPSGGRTDTQYF
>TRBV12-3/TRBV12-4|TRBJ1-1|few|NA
TGTGCCAGCAGAGGACCGAAGAACACTGAAGCTTTCTTT
CASRGPKNTEAFF
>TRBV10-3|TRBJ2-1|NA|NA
TGTGCCATCAGTGAGTCATCCGGGACCGCTGATTATAATGAGCAGTTCTTC
CAISESSGTADYNEQFF
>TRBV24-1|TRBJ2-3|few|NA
TGTGCCACCAGTGATTTGCGTGGCAGGGAGGGCACAGATACGCAGTATTTT
CATSDLRGREGTDTQYF
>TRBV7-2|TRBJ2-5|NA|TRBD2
TGTGCCAGCAGCTTTTCAGGACTAGAGGGCGAGACCCAGTACTTC
CASSFSGLEGETQYF
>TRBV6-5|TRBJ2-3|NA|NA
TGTGCCAGCAGTTACAAGGTTGGGGCTGTCCGTACGCAGTATTTT
CASSYKVGAVRTQYF
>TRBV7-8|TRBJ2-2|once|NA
TGTGCCAGCAGCAAGAGCAGAGGGAGTTCGGGCACCGGGGAGCTGTTTTTT
CASSKSRGSSGTGELFF
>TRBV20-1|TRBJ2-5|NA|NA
TGCAGTGCTAGAGATCTCGGCGCGGGGACGGAGACCCAGTACTTC
CSARDLGAGTETQYF
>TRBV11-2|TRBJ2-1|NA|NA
TGTGCCAGCAGCTTAAACCCCCGAGCGGGCTCCTACAATGAGCAGTTCTTC
CASSLNPRAGSYNEQFF
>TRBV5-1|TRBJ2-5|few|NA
TGCGCCAGCAGCTCGATCCCGACAGTAAAAGAGACCCAGTACTTC
CASSSIPTVKETQYF
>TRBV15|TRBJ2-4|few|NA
TGTGCCACCAGCAGAGATCTGGGAACCAAAAACATTCAGTACTTC
CATSRDLGTKNIQYF
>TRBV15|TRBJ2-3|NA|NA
TGTGCCACCAGCAGAGATCGGGGGTTAGATACGCAGTATTTT
CATSRDRGLDTQYF
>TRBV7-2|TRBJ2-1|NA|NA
TGTGCCAGCAGCTTAGCTTACAATGGGCAGTTCTTC
CASSLAYNGQFF
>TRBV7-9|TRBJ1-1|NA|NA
TGTGCCAGCAGCTTAAGGGCAGGGAACACTGAAGTTTTCTTT
CASSLRAGNTEVFF
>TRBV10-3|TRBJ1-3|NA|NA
TGTGCCATCAGTGAGCAACTCGGAACTGGAAACACCATATATTTT
CAISEQLGTGNTIYF
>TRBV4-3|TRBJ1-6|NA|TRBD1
TGCGCCAGTAGCCCGACAGGGGGATCACCCCTCCACTTT
CASSPTGGSPLHF
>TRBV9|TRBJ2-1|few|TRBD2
TGTGCCAGCAGCTACGCGGGGGACTACAATGAGCAGTTCTTC
CASSYAGDYNEQFF
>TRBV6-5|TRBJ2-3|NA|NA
TGTGCCAGCAGTTATAGCGACGCCACAGATACGCAGTATTTT
CASSYSDATDTQYF
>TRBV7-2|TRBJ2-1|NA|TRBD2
TGTGCCAGCAGCTTCAGACTAGCGGGAAGATCCTATGAGCAGTTCTTC
CASSFRLAGRSYEQFF
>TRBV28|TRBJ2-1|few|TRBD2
TGTGCCAGCAGTTTATCAGGGCTAGCGGGAGGCCGACTACGGAGCTCCTACAATGAGCAGTTCTTC
CASSLSGLAGGRLRSSYNEQFF
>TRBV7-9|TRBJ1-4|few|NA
TGTGCCAGCAGGTCTGAGGGACACATTGTCGCAAAACTGTTTTTT
CASRSEGHIVAKLFF
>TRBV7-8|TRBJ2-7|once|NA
TGTGCCAGCAGCTTAGGCGGGAACGCCTACAATGAGCAGTACTTC
CASSLGGNAYNEQYF
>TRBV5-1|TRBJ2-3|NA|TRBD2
TGCGCCGGCAGCCCTGGACTAGCCTACACAGATACGCAGTATTTT
CAGSPGLAYTDTQYF
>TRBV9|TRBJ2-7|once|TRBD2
TGTGCCAGCAGCGTAGAGTCTAGCGGGGGAGAAGCCTACAATGAGCAGTACTTC
CASSVESSGGEAYNEQYF
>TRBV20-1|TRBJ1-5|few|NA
TGCAGTGCTAGTACAGTCAATCAGCCCCAGCATTTT
CSASTVNQPQHF
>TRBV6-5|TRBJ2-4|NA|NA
TGTGCCAGCAGATCGTTGCGGGTCGCCAAAAACATTCAGTACTTC
CASRSLRVAKNIQYF
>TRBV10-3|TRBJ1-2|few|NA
TGTGCCATCAGTGCCCAGGGAGACGGGTACTATGGCTACACCTTC
CAISAQGDGYYGYTF
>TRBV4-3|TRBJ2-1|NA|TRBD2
TGCGCCAGCAGCTCCCGACCGGGACTAGCTTCCCGGGGGTCCTACAATGAGCAGTTCTTC
CASSSRPGLASRGSYNEQFF
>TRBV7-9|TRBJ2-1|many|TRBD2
TGTGCCAGCAGCTTCGTACCGGGACTACAGCCGGGTGAGCAGTTCTTC
CASSFVPGLQPGEQFF
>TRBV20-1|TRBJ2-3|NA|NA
TGCAGTGCTGGGGTGGGCGGCACAGATACGCAGTATTTT
CSAGVGGTDTQYF
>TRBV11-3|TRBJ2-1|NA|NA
TGTGCCAGCACCTTCGGAGCGGCCCGGTTCTTC
CASTFGAARFF
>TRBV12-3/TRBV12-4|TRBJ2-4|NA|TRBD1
TGTGCCAGCAGCCATGCCAGGGGACAGGGCGACATTCAGTACTTC
CASSHARGQGDIQYF
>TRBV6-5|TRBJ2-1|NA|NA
TGTGCCAGCAGTGATGGGGCTAGAAGACGTTGGCAGTTCTTC
CASSDGARRRWQFF
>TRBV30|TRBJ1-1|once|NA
TGTGCCTGGGCCGGGGGAGATCAGAACACTGAAGCTTTCTTT
CAWAGGDQNTEAFF
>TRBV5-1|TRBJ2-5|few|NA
TGCGCCAGCAGCTTGGGGTCCAGTGGTTTCCCAGAGACCCAGTACTTC
CASSLGSSGFPETQYF
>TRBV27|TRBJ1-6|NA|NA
TGTGCCAGCAGACCCTGGTCACCCAAAGAGCCCCTCCACTTT
CASRPWSPKEPLHF